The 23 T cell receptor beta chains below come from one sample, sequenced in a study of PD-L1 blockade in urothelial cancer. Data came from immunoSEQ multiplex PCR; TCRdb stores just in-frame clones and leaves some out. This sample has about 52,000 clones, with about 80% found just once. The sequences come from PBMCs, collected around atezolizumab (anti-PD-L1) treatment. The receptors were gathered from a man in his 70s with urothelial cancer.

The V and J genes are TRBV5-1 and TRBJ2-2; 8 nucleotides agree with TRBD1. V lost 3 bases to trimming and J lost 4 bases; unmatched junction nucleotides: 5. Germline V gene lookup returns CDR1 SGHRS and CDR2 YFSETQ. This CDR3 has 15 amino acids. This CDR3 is CASSSQGAGTGELFF. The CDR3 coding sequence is TGCGCCAGCAGCTCCCAGGGGGCAGGCACCGGGGAGCTGTTTTTT.

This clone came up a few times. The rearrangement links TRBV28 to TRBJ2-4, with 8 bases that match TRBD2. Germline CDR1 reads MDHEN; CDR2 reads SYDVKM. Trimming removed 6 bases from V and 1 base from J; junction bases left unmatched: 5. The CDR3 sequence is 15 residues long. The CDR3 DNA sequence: TGTGCCAGCAGCCGACCGGGGGGGGCCAAAAACATTCAGTACTTC. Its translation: CASSRPGGAKNIQYF.

CDR3 DNA: TGTGCCAGCTCACCTCGTCGCAGGGGGCAGTACGAGCAGTACTTC. Amino acids: CASSPRRRGQYEQYF. The rearrangement joins TRBV18 to TRBJ2-7; 8 bases are a match to TRBD1. There are 15 residues in the CDR3. Germline values: CDR1 KGHSH, CDR2 LQKENI. V trimming: 3 bases; J trimming: 4 bases; junction bases outside the gene matches: 8. Full variable domain (rest looked up from reference TRBV18 and TRBJ2-7): NAGVMQNPRHLVRRRGQEARLRCSPMKGHSHVYWYRQLPEEGLKFMVYLQKENIIDESGMPKERFSAEFPKEGPSILRIQQVVRGDSAAYFCASSPRRRGQYEQYFGPGTRLTVT.

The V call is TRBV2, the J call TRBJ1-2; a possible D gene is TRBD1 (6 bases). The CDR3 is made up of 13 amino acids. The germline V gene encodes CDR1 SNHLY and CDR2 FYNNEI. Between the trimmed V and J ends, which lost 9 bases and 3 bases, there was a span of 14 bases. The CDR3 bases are TGTGCCAGGGACAGTGTGGGGGACTATGGCTACACCTTC. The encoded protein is CARDSVGDYGYTF.

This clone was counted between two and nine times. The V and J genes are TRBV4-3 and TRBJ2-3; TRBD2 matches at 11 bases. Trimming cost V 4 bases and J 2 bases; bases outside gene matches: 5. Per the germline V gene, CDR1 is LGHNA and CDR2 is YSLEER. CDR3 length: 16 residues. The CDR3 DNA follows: TGCGCCAGCAGCCCGGGACTAGCGGTGATCACAGATACGCAGTATTTT. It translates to CASSPGLAVITDTQYF.

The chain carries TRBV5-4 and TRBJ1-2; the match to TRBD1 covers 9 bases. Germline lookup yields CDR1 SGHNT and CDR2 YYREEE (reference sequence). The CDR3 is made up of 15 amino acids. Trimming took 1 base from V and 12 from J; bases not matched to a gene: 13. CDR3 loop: CASSLPGTGFFENTF. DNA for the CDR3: TGTGCCAGCAGCTTGCCCGGGACAGGGTTCTTTGAAAACACCTTC.

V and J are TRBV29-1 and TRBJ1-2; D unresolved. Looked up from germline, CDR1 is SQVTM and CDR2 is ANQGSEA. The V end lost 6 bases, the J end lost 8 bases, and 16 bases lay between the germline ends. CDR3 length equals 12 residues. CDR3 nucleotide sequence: TGCAGCGTCGCCCATGGGCGAGAAGGCTACACCTTC. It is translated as CSVAHGREGYTF.

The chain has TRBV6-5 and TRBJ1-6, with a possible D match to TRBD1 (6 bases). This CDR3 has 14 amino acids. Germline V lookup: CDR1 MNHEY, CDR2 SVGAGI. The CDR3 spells CSSSRTVYNSPLHF. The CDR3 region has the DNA TGTAGTAGTTCAAGGACAGTTTATAATTCACCCCTCCACTTT.

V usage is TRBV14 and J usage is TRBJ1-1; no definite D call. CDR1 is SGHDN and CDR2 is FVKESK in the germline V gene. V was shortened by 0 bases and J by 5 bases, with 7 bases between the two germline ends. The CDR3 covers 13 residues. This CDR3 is CASSQELRTEAFF. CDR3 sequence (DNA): TGTGCCAGCAGCCAAGAGCTGAGGACTGAAGCTTTCTTT.

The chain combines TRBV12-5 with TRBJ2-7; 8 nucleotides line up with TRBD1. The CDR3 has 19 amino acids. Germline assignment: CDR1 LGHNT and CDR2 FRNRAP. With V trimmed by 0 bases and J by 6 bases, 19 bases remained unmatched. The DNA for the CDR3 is TGTGCTAGTGGTTTGGTACGTGGGGAAAGTCAGGGGGCAATTAGCGAGCAGTACTTC. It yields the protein CASGLVRGESQGAISEQYF.

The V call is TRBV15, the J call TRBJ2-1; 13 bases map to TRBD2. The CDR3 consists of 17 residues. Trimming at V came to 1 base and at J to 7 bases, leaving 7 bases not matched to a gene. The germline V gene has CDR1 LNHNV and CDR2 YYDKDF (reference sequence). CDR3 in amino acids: CATSRVGRTSGGNEQFF. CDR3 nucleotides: TGTGCCACCAGCAGAGTGGGGAGGACTAGCGGGGGAAATGAGCAGTTCTTC.

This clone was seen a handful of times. The CDR3 reads CASSRGTGVSLLGYTF. The CDR3 DNA reads as TGTGCCAGCAGCCGGGGTACGGGGGTTAGTTTGCTCGGCTACACCTTC. The J gene is TRBJ1-2, the V gene TRBV7-9; possibly TRBD1 for D (5 bases). The CDR3 totals 16 residues. Trimming removed 5 bases at V and 8 bases at J, with 24 bases between. Germline-derived CDR1 and CDR2 are SEHNR and FQNEAQ (reference sequence).

CDR3 amino acids: CATSTQVGAEQFF. CDR3 sequence (DNA): TGTGCCACCAGCACCCAGGTAGGGGCCGAGCAGTTCTTC. This chain uses TRBV15 with TRBJ2-1; tentative D call: TRBD1 (5 bases). CDR1 and CDR2 (germline): LNHNV, YYDKDF (reference sequence). CDR3 length: 13 residues. With 4 bases removed from V and 10 bases from J, the gap between germline ends came to 14 bases.

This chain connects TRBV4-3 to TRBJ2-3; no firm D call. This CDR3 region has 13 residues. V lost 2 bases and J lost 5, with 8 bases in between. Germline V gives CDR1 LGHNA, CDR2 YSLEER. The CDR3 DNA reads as TGCGCCAGCAGCCAATTTACTGGAGATACGCAGTATTTT. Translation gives CASSQFTGDTQYF.

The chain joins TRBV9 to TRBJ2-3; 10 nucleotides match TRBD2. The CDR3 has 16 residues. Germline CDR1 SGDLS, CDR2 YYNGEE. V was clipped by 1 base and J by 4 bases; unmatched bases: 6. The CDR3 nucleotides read TGTGCCAGCAGCGTATTTGAGCGGGGGGGGGCAGATACGCAGTATTTT. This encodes CASSVFERGGADTQYF.

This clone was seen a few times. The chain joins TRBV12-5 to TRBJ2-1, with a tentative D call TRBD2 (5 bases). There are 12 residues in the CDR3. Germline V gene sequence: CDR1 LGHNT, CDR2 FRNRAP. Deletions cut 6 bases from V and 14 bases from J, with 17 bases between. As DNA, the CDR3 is TGTGCTAGTGGGTTACCAGGAGGTCGTAAGTTCTTC. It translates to CASGLPGGRKFF.

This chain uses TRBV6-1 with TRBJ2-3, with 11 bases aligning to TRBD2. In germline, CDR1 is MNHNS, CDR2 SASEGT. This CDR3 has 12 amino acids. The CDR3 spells CASGGASDTQYF. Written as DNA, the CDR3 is TGTGCTAGCGGGGGGGCCTCAGATACGCAGTATTTT.

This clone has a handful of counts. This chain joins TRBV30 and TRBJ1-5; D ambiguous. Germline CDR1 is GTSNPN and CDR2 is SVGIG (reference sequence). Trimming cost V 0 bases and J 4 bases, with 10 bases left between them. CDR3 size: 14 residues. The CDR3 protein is CAWSVGEINQPQHF. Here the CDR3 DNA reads TGTGCCTGGAGTGTAGGAGAGATAAATCAGCCCCAGCATTTT.

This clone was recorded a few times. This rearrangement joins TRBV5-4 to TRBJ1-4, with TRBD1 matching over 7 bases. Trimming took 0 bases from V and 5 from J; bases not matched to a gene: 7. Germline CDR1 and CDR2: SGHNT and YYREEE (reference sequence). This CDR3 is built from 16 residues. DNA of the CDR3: TGTGCCAGCAGCTTGGCGACCGGGACAGAAAATGAAAAACTGTTTTTT. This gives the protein CASSLATGTENEKLFF. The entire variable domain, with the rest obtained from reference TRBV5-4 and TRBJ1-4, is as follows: ETGVTQSPTHLIKTRGQQVTLRCSSQSGHNTVSWYQQALGQGPQFIFQYYREEENGRGNFPPRFSGLQFPNYSSELNVNALELDDSALYLCASSLATGTENEKLFFGSGTQLSVL.

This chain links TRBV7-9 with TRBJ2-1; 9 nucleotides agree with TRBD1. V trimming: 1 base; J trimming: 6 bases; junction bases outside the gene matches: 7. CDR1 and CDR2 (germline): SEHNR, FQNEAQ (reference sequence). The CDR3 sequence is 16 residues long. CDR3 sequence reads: CASSLGRGTGTNEQFF. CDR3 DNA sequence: TGTGCCAGCAGCTTAGGCCGAGGGACAGGGACCAATGAGCAGTTCTTC. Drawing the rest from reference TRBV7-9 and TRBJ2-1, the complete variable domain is DTGVSQNPRHKITKRGQNVTFRCDPISEHNRLYWYRQTLGQGPEFLTYFQNEAQLEKSRLLSDRFSAERPKGSFSTLEIQRTEQGDSAMYLCASSLGRGTGTNEQFFGPGTRLTVL.

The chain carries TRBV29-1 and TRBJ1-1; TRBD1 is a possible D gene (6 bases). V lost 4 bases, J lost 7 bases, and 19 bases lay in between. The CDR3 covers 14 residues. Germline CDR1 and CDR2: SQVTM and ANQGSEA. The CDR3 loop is CSVVSTGTVGEAFF. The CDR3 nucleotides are TGCAGCGTTGTTTCGACAGGCACTGTCGGTGAAGCTTTCTTT.

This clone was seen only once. The CDR3 reads CASSQDQQGAGQQHF. The CDR3, as DNA: TGTGCCAGCAGCCAAGATCAACAGGGGGCCGGGCAACAGCATTTT. The gene calls are TRBV4-2 and TRBJ1-5; 9 bases fit TRBD1. Germline CDR1 and CDR2: LGHNA and YNFKEQ. J lost 13 bases, V lost 0 bases, and 10 bases had no gene match. CDR3 length equals 15 residues.

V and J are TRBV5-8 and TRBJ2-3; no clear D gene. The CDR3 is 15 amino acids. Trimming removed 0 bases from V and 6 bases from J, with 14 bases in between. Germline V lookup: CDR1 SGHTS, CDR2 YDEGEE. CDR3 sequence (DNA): TGTGCCAGCAGCTTGGGGGTGAACGCGGATGATACGCAGTATTTT. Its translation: CASSLGVNADDTQYF.